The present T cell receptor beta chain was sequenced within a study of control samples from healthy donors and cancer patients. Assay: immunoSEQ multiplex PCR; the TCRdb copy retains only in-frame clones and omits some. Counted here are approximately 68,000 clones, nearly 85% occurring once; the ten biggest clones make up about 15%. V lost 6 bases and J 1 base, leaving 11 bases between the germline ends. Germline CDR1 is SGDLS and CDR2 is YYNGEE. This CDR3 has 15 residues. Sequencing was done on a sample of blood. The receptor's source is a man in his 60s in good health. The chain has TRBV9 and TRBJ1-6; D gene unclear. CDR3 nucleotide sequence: TGTGCCAGCACCGTCGGGTCATCCTATAATTCACCCCTCCACTTT. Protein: CASTVGSSYNSPLHF.